The present T cell receptor (beta chain) was sequenced within a study of cytomegalovirus exposure and HLA in healthy donors. Study conclusions and caveats: Later analysis showed most CMV-associated TCR beta chains appearing HLA-restricted. Across donors, sequencing depth was assumed by presence/absence analyses to be roughly uniform. Cytomegalovirus status, reportedly, was diagnosed with high specificity and sensitivity by the classifier. Associated with HLA alleles at 0.05 false discovery rate in a later analysis were fewer than 20,000 TCR beta sequences.

It was with 60 Vbeta and 13 Jbeta primers that the PCR ran. Clones were read by immunoSEQ multiplex PCR, and TCRdb kept only the in-frame ones, dropping some. In total, the table holds under 90,000 clones. A remark on this clone: Its specificity is unknown.

V lost 2 bases and J lost 4; bases outside the gene matches: 6. CDR1 is SEHNR, CDR2 FQNEAQ, per germline (reference sequence). The CDR3 sequence is 16 residues long. The chain has TRBV7-9 and TRBJ1-3; 9 nucleotides match TRBD1. The sequencing input was PBMCs. The receptor's source is a man in his fifties or sixties in good health and CMV-seropositive. Here the CDR3 DNA reads TGTGCCAGCAGCTTAAGGGGACAGGGTGGAGGAAACACCATATATTTT. Amino acids: CASSLRGQGGGNTIYF.